This section outlines one TCR beta chain sequence together with its context. What this receptor recognizes is not known. No much larger clone exists at a distance of one base, and base qualities are not known. These data belong to a study of blood T cell repertoires in COVID-19 (dated by TCRdb to about 2020). Context from the whole study: Collaborator samples came from the United States, Italy and Spain and covered acute and convalescent phases of COVID-19. Sample metadata almost always included a de-identified subject ID, COVID-19 status, age in years and sex. The prospective study material was composed of cDNA or gDNA derived from T cells, B-cell-depleted T cells, or PBMCs. The repertoires were made available in a free public database intended to serve as a resource for research on the immune response to SARS-CoV-2. The samples were drawn from two sources: the first 160 participants of the ongoing ImmuneRACE study, and 1,254 subjects contributed by 6 global collaborators. Deeply sampled blood TCRbeta repertoires from subjects exposed to, actively infected with, or recovered from COVID-19 were included in the dataset. Where available, HLA class I and class II types were taken from metadata supplied by the sample provider and were not determined by assay-based typing. The full study reports these points: Clinical and demographic metadata were provided uncurated, with the amount varying by source and participant.

The immunoSEQ Assay, a bias-controlled multiplex PCR, was used to amplify TCRbeta CDR3 regions from genomic DNA. Per the authors' processing: Within the assay, amplification of reference gene primers was used to estimate how many nucleated cells each sample contained. To quantify the absolute abundance of each unique TCRbeta CDR3 rearrangement, sequence reads were collapsed and filtered. For each sample, productive Simpson clonality was calculated as the square root of Simpson's diversity index over productive rearrangements. TCRdb took over this immuneACCESS table, retaining in-frame rearrangements with V and J assigned. Such tables are incomplete; in checked studies, under half of the missing clones stem from an unresolved V gene, and the remainder is unexplained. V and J calls and clone size come straight from that table; D and trimming were deduced from the DNA. Within this sample are some 250,000 clones, with more than 75% of them counted one time only. The top ten clones comprise roughly 5% of the sample.

At one collaborating source in Seattle, patients were enrolled during active infection and were followed longitudinally through the course of disease. The collaborating institutions used their own protocols to collect whole blood in K2EDTA tubes. For TCRbeta analysis, collaborator samples were shipped as frozen whole blood, as isolated PBMCs, or as DNA extracted from either sample type. The sequence was obtained from a woman aged 55-70 years with COVID-19, enrolled during active disease. The sequenced sample was peripheral blood.

CDR3 sequence: CASSLLGAPHNEQFF. The sequenced DNA: TGTGCCAGCAGCTTACTGGGGGCCCCCCACAATGAGCAGTTCTTC. The chain is assembled from TRBV7-2 and TRBJ2-1; TRBD1 might be the D gene, on 6 matching bases. Trimming removed 2 bases from V and 5 bases from J, leaving 13 bases between the germline ends. CDR1 SGHTA and CDR2 FQGNSA are derived from the germline V gene. Reading from cysteine to phenylalanine, the CDR3 counts 15 amino acids. The retained sequence is limited to the CDR3, 45 bases, with the frame set at the first base.